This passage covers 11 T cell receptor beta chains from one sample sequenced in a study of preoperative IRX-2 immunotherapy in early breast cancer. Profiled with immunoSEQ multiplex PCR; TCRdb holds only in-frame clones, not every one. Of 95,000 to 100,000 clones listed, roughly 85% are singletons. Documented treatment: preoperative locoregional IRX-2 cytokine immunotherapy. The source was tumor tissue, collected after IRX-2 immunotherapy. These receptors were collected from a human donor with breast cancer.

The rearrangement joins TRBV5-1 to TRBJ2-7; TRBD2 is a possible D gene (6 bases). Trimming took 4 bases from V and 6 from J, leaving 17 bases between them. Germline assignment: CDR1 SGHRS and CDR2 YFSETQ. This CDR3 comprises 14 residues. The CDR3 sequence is CASSLGEVVGEQYF. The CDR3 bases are TGCGCCAGCAGCCTGGGGGAGGTTGTAGGCGAGCAGTACTTC.

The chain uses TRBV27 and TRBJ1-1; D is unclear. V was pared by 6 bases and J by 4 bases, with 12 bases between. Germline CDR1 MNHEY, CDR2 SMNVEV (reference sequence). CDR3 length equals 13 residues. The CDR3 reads CASSPGVSTEAFF. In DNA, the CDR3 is TGTGCCAGCAGCCCCGGGGTCAGCACTGAAGCTTTCTTT.

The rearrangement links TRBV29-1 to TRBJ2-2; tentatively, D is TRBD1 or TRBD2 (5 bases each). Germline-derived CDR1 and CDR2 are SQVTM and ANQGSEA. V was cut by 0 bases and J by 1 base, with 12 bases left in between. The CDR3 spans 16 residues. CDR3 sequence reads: CSVEDPRDGNTGELFF. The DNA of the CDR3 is TGCAGCGTTGAAGACCCTCGGGACGGGAACACCGGGGAGCTGTTTTTT.

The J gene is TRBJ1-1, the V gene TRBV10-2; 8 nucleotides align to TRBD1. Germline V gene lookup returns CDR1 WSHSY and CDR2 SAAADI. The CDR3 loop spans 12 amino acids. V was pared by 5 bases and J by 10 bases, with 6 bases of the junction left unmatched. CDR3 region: CASSPGGEGAFF. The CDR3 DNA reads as TGCGCCAGCAGTCCAGGGGGCGAGGGAGCTTTCTTT.

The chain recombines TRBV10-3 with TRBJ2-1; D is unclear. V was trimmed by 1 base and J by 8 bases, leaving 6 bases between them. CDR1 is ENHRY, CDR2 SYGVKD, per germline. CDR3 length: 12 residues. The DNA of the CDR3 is TGTGCCATCAGTGAGTTAGCATATGAGCAGTTCTTC. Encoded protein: CAISELAYEQFF.

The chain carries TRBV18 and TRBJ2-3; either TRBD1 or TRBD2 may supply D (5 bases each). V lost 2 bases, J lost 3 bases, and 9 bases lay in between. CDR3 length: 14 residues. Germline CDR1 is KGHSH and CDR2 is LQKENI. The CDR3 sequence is CASSPGGRTDTQYF. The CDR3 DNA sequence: TGTGCCAGCTCACCAGGGGGTCGTACAGATACGCAGTATTTT.

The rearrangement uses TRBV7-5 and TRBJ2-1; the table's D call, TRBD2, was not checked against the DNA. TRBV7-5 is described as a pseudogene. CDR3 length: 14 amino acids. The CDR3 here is CASSFGFPGNEQFF. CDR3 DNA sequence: TGTGCCAGCAGCTTCGGCTTTCCGGGAAATGAGCAGTTCTTC.

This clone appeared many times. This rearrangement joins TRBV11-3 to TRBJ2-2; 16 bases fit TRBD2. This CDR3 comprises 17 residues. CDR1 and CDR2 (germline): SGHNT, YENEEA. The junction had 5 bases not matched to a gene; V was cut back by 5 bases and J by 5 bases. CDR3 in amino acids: CASSPGLAGGRTGELFF. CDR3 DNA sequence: TGTGCCAGCAGCCCGGGACTAGCGGGGGGGCGGACCGGGGAGCTGTTTTTT.

The CDR3 DNA sequence: TGCGCCGGGCGAGACAGGATATACACCGGGGAGCTGTTTTTT. This gives the protein CAGRDRIYTGELFF. The rearrangement joins TRBV10-2 to TRBJ2-2; weak D call: TRBD1 (6 bases). The germline V gene encodes CDR1 WSHSY and CDR2 SAAADI. The CDR3 is made up of 14 amino acids. V was cut by 11 bases and J by 3 bases, with 16 bases left in between.

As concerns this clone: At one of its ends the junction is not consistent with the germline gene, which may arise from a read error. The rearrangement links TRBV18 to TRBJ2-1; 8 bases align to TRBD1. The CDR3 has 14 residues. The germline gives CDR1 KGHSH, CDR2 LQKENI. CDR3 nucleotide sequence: TGTGCCAGTTCACCCTCACAGGGGGGCAATGAGCAGTTCTTC. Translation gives CASSPSQGGNEQFF.

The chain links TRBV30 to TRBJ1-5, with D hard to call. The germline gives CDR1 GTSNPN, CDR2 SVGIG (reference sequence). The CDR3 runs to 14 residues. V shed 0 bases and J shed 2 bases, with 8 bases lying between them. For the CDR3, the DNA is TGTGCCTGGAGTGTAATTGGGGGCAATCAGCCCCAGCATTTT. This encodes CAWSVIGGNQPQHF.